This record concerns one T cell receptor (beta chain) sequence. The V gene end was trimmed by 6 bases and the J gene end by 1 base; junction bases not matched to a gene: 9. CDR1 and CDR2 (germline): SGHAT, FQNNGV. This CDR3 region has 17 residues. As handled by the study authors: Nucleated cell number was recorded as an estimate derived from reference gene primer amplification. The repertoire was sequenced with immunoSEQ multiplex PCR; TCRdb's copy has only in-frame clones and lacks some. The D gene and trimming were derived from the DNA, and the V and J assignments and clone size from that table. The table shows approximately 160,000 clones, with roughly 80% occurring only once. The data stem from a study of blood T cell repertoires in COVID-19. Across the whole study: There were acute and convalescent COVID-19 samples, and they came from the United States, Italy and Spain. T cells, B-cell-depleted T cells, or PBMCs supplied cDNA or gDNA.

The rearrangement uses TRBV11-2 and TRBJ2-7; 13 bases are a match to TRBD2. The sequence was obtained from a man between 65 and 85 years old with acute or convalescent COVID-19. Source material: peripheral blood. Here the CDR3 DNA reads TGTGCCAGCAGACGAACGACTAGCGGGGGGTATTCCTACGAGCAGTACTTC. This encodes CASRRTTSGGYSYEQYF.